The 9 T cell receptor beta chains below all came from one sample that was sequenced in a study of T cells after yellow fever vaccination. A single record per CDR3 protein comes from TCRdb applying MiXCR to the 5' RACE reads. This sample yields a few hundred thousand distinct CDR3 sequences, of which around a sixth are seen a single time; approximately 15% belongs to the top ten. The sequencing used PBMCs, collected 5 days after the first yellow fever vaccination. Every receptor here comes from a man aged 18 to 29 who received the YFV17D yellow fever vaccine.

The chain recombines TRBV5-4 with TRBJ2-1, with 7 bases that match TRBD2. The J segment lost 4 bases and the V segment lost 3 bases, leaving 7 bases of the junction unmatched. The germline V gene has CDR1 SGHNT and CDR2 YYREEE (reference sequence). This CDR3 is built from 15 residues. The CDR3 bases are TGTGCCAGCAGCTCCCGGGGAGGGGTATACAATGAGCAGTTCTTC. This gives the protein CASSSRGGVYNEQFF.

The V call is TRBV5-1, the J call TRBJ1-1; D is perhaps TRBD1 (5 bases). V shed 5 bases and J shed 2 bases, with 16 bases lying between them. Germline CDR1 is SGHRS and CDR2 is YFSETQ. This CDR3 has 15 amino acids. The CDR3 DNA follows: TGCGCCAGCAGTTTCTTTCCGGGGGAAAACACTGAAGCTTTCTTT. This translates into CASSFFPGENTEAFF.

This clonotype showed up just a few times. This chain links TRBV11-2 with TRBJ2-1, with D perhaps TRBD2 (5 bases). The CDR3 totals 16 residues. V was cut by 5 bases and J by 0 bases, with 14 bases left in between. The germline V gene encodes CDR1 SGHAT and CDR2 FQNNGV. CDR3 in DNA: TGTGCCAGCAGCCAAAAGAGGGAGAGCTCCTACAATGAGCAGTTCTTC. As protein: CASSQKRESSYNEQFF.

This clonotype has a count of ten or more. This rearrangement joins TRBV12-3 or TRBV12-4 to TRBJ1-5; D is undetermined. The CDR3 sequence is 13 residues long. V gave up 6 bases and J gave up 2 bases, with 8 bases separating them. The DNA of the CDR3 is TGTGCCAGCAGGATGGACGGCAATCAGCCCCAGCATTTT. As protein: CASRMDGNQPQHF.

The chain is built from TRBV20-1 and TRBJ2-3, with 8 bases matching TRBD2. The CDR3 has 15 amino acids. Germline V gene data show CDR1 as DFQATT and CDR2 as SNEGSKA (reference sequence). The junction had 8 bases not matched to a gene; V was cut back by 5 bases and J by 1 base. This CDR3 is CSAGPPLAGTDTQYF. The CDR3 nucleotides are TGCAGTGCTGGCCCCCCACTAGCGGGCACAGATACGCAGTATTTT.

A few counts support this clonotype. The V gene is TRBV5-1, the J gene TRBJ1-6; D ambiguous. Germline assignment: CDR1 SGHRS and CDR2 YFSETQ. This CDR3 is built from 19 residues. Trimming pared 0 bases from V and 8 bases from J, leaving 24 bases between. The CDR3 loop reads CASSLAVGSARRDDSPLHF. The CDR3 bases are TGCGCCAGCAGCTTGGCCGTAGGTTCAGCCCGCCGAGATGATTCACCCCTCCACTTT. The whole variable domain, filled in from reference TRBV5-1 and TRBJ1-6, reads KAGVTQTPRYLIKTRGQQVTLSCSPISGHRSVSWYQQTPGQGLQFLFEYFSETQRNKGNFPGRFSGRQFSNSRSEMNVSTLELGDSALYLCASSLAVGSARRDDSPLHFGNGTRLTVT.

V and J are TRBV6-1 and TRBJ2-5, with no clear D. Per germline, CDR1 MNHNS and CDR2 SASEGT. Trimming pared 6 bases from V and 7 bases from J, leaving 15 bases between. The CDR3 spans 13 residues. This chain's CDR3 is CASRGPSPGTQYF. The CDR3 bases are TGTGCCAGCAGAGGACCCTCCCCGGGGACCCAGTACTTC.

There are a few counts of this clonotype. V and J are TRBV27 and TRBJ2-7; D is unresolved. In germline, CDR1 is MNHEY, CDR2 SMNVEV (reference sequence). V lost 7 bases, J lost 4 bases, and 2 bases lay in between. This CDR3 spans 9 amino acids. The DNA of the CDR3 is TGTGCCAGCAAGTACGAGCAGTACTTC. As protein: CASKYEQYF.

Only a few counts were recorded for this clonotype. One junction end does not reproduce the germline sequence, and a read error may be involved. The V gene is TRBV6-5, the J gene TRBJ1-2; 10 bases line up with TRBD1. From germline, CDR1 is MNHEY and CDR2 SVGAGI. The CDR3 runs 15 residues. CDR3 sequence reads: CASSDSTGGVYGYTF. DNA for the CDR3: TGTGCCAGCAGTGACTCGACAGGGGGCGTCTATGGCTACACCTTC.